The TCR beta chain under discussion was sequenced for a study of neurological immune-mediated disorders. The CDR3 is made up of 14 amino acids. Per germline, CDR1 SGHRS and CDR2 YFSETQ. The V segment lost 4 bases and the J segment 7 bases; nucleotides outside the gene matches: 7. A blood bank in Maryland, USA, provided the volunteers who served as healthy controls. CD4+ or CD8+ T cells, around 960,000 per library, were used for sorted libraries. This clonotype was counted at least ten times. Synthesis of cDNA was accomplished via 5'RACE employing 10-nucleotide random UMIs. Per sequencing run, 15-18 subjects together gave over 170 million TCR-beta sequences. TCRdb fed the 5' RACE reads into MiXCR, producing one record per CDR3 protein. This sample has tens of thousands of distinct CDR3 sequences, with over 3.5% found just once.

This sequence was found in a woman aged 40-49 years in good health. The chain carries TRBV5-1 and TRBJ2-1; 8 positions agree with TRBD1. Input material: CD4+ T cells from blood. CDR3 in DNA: TGCGCCAGCAGCCCCGGGACAGGAGGAAATGAGCAGTTCTTC. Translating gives CASSPGTGGNEQFF.